These 11 T cell receptor beta chains originate from one sample sequenced in a study of shared clonotypes between healthy human individuals. The assay was immunoSEQ multiplex PCR, and TCRdb's table has in-frame clones only and misses some. The sample lists around 500,000 clones; less than 80% were seen once. Sequenced: PBMCs. Source of these receptors: a woman aged 40 to 50 in good health. Some clones in this sample may be carry-over from other donors' samples.

The J gene is TRBJ2-3, the V gene TRBV11-3; 12 bases map to TRBD2. V trimming: 2 bases; J trimming: 8 bases; junction bases outside the gene matches: 5. The CDR3 has 15 amino acids. Germline V gives CDR1 SGHNT, CDR2 YENEEA. Here the CDR3 reads CASSLPSGREGTQYF. CDR3 nucleotide sequence: TGTGCCAGCAGCTTACCTAGCGGGAGGGAGGGTACGCAGTATTTT.

The V and J genes are TRBV19 and TRBJ1-5; unclear D gene. The CDR3 has 14 amino acids. V shed 3 bases and J shed 1 base, with 7 bases lying between them. Germline-derived CDR1 and CDR2 are LNHDA and SQIVND (reference sequence). DNA for the CDR3: TGTGCCAGTAGTATCGGGCAAAGCAATCAGCCCCAGCATTTT. Protein product: CASSIGQSNQPQHF.

A remark on this clone: Other DNA variants within this sample encode the same CDR3. This chain joins TRBV6-1 and TRBJ2-7; TRBD2 is a possible D gene (5 bases). Looked up from germline, CDR1 is MNHNS and CDR2 is SASEGT. The V gene lost 5 bases and the J gene lost 3 bases, with 8 bases spanning the gap. This CDR3 has 12 residues. The CDR3 spells CASSLGGYEQYF. For the CDR3, the DNA is TGTGCCAGCAGTTTAGGAGGCTACGAGCAGTACTTC.

Comment on this clone: The junction departs from the called germline gene at one end, perhaps through a read error. The chain couples TRBV20-1 to TRBJ1-2, with D uncertain. This CDR3 contains 10 residues. Germline CDR1 and CDR2: DFQATT and SNEGSKA (reference sequence). The CDR3 loop reads CRAKNYGYTF. The CDR3, as DNA: TGCAGAGCTAAAAACTATGGCTACACCTTC.

Of note for this clone: The sample has other DNA sequences that encode this CDR3 too. V is TRBV7-2 and J is TRBJ2-1; 7 nucleotides agree with TRBD2. The germline gives CDR1 SGHTA, CDR2 FQGNSA. The CDR3 length is 15 residues. Germline trimming cut 0 bases from V and 2 bases from J; bases unmatched to any gene: 1. The CDR3, as DNA: TGTGCCAGCAGCTTAGCGGGAGGGCCCTACAATGAGCAGTTCTTC. It specifies CASSLAGGPYNEQFF.

The rearrangement joins TRBV21-1 to TRBJ2-2; the D segment call TRBD2 is taken from the table without a DNA check. TRBV21-1 counts as a pseudogene. The CDR3 loop spans 19 amino acids. CDR3 sequence: CASSGVTTSGRAWTGELFF. CDR3 in DNA: TGTGCCAGCAGCGGGGTAACGACTAGCGGGAGGGCCTGGACCGGGGAGCTGTTTTTT.

V usage is TRBV19 and J usage is TRBJ2-2; TRBD2 might be the D (5 bases). The CDR3 has 15 residues. V was trimmed by 3 bases and J by 6 bases, leaving 14 bases between them. CDR1 is LNHDA and CDR2 is SQIVND in the germline V gene (reference sequence). CDR3 bases: TGTGCCAGTAGTATGGTCGCAGGAGGCCCCGGGGAGCTGTTTTTT. This sequence encodes CASSMVAGGPGELFF. Together with reference TRBV19 and TRBJ2-2, the CDR3 gives the full variable domain: DGGITQSPKYLFRKEGQNVTLSCEQNLNHDAMYWYRQDPGQGLRLIYYSQIVNDFQKGDIAEGYSVSREKKESFPLTVTSAQKNPTAFYLCASSMVAGGPGELFFGEGSRLTVL.

The chain recombines TRBV7-2 with TRBJ2-3, with D uncertain. Trimming removed 1 base at V and 1 base at J, with 9 bases between. Germline lookup yields CDR1 SGHTA and CDR2 FQGNSA. The CDR3 totals 15 residues. In DNA, the CDR3 is TGTGCCAGCAGCTTAGAGCCCGGACGCACAGATACGCAGTATTTT. Its protein is CASSLEPGRTDTQYF.

The chain carries TRBV11-2 and TRBJ2-7, with TRBD2 identical over 9 bases. Germline lookup yields CDR1 SGHAT and CDR2 FQNNGV. V lost 5 bases, J lost 5 bases, and 13 bases stayed unmatched. This CDR3 is 16 amino acids long. The CDR3 DNA follows: TGTGCCAGCAGCCAAGGGGTAGGGATAGCGGGAGACGAGCAGTACTTC. Its translation is CASSQGVGIAGDEQYF.

V usage is TRBV11-3 and J usage is TRBJ1-6; D is unresolved. Germline V lookup: CDR1 SGHNT, CDR2 YENEEA. The ends were cut back, 2 bases at V and 7 bases at J, with 9 bases in the middle. The CDR3 is 14 amino acids. In DNA, the CDR3 is TGTGCCAGCAGCTTAAGCGGACGAAATTCACCCCTCCACTTT. Its protein is CASSLSGRNSPLHF.

Points on this clone: The sample holds other DNA sequences that translate to the same CDR3. The J gene is TRBJ2-7, the V gene TRBV28, with D uncertain. V was trimmed by 3 bases and J by 1 base, leaving 7 bases between them. The CDR3 loop spans 13 amino acids. In germline, CDR1 is MDHEN, CDR2 SYDVKM. The CDR3 is CASSFAPSYEQYF. The DNA for the CDR3 is TGTGCCAGCAGTTTTGCACCATCCTACGAGCAGTACTTC.